This T cell receptor (beta chain) was profiled in a study of T cell responses to AZD1222 COVID-19 vaccine. Study as a whole: Second-dose schedules of about 4 or about 12 weeks were combined. Overall study findings and caveats: No day 14 peak samples; only post-peak repertoires were characterized. Variant regions that are unmutated are reportedly the target of nearly half of spike-specific TCRs. When two AZD1222 doses had been given, Spike-specific TCR breadth and depth rose.

Comments on this clone: Its antigen is unidentified.

TCRdb's table, derived via immunoSEQ multiplex PCR, lists solely in-frame clones and lacks some. Of approximately 130,000 clones listed, roughly 89% are singletons. Trimming left V 3 bases short and J 3 bases short, with 6 bases between. Per germline, CDR1 SGHTA and CDR2 FQGNSA. CDR3 length: 14 residues. Sequencing used peripheral blood, obtained on day 0 of AZD1222 vaccination. The sequence derives from an adult in good health. The genes are TRBV7-2 and TRBJ1-6, with TRBD1 as a possible D gene (6 bases). The CDR3 sequence: CASSLDSYNSPLHF. The CDR3, as DNA: TGTGCCAGCAGCTTGGACAGCTATAATTCACCCCTCCACTTT.